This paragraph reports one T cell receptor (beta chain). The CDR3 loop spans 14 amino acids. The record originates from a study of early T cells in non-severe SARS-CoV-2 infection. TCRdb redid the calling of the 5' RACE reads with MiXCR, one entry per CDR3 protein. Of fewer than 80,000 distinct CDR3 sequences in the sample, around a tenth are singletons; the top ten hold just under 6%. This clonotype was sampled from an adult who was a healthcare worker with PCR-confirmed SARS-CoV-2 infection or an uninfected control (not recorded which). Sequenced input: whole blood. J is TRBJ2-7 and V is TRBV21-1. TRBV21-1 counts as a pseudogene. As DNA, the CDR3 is TGTGCCAGCAGCGACACCTTAGCCTCCTACGAGCAGTACTTC. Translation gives CASSDTLASYEQYF.